This is a list of T cell receptor beta chains from one sample in a study of cytomegalovirus exposure and HLA in healthy donors. Using immunoSEQ multiplex PCR, the repertoire was profiled, and TCRdb retains in-frame clones only, with some absent. The sample has about 78,000 clones, 60% to 75% seen once. Material: PBMCs. These TCRs come from a woman in her thirties or forties in good health and CMV-seropositive. CDR3s include the opening cysteine and the closing phenylalanine or tryptophan. The size of a clone is reported for some rows only, either as once, few or many, or as a class for expanded clones.

j_call v_call clone_size cdr3_aa
TRBJ2-2 TRBV11-2 . CASSLVSAGGPRELFF
TRBJ2-2 TRBV9 few CASSVKGLAGFNTGELFF
TRBJ2-2 TRBV5-5 few CASSSGTGVGTGELFF
TRBJ1-2 TRBV30 . CAWTAKLYGYTF
TRBJ1-4 TRBV30 . CAWSIAQRGEKLFF
TRBJ1-2 TRBV7-9 . CASRGGGAFYGYTF
TRBJ1-1 TRBV10-1 . CASSGRTGMNTEAFF
TRBJ2-7 TRBV5-4 few CASSSERGKIWYF
TRBJ1-2 TRBV28 . CASSGTGAGYGYTF
TRBJ2-5 TRBV6-5 once CASSYASAGGKETQYF
TRBJ1-3 TRBV5-1 . CASSRISTDSGNTIYF
TRBJ1-4 TRBV4-2 . CASSQDVGTGNEKLFF
TRBJ2-3 TRBV5-1 . CASSFRDTDTQYF
TRBJ1-3 TRBV6-5 . CASSSNIAGNTIYF
TRBJ1-2 TRBV6-6 . CASSYRDRVGGYTF
TRBJ2-2 TRBV6-6 . CASRLSGRDPGELFF
TRBJ2-5 TRBV13 . CASSFPSGGSPHQETQYF
TRBJ1-2 TRBV28 . CASKGQGSGYTF
TRBJ2-5 TRBV7-7 . CASSLARGTIVETQYF
TRBJ1-2 TRBV28 once CASRFRGLGYGYTF
TRBJ1-6 TRBV5-6 . CASSLDGGRNSPLHF
TRBJ2-3 TRBV5-1 . CASSLGLAGGMDTQYF
TRBJ2-7 TRBV7-8 few CASSLAGTGHEQYF
TRBJ2-7 TRBV18 . CASSPLAKNYEQYF
TRBJ1-2 TRBV7-8 . CASSLAGTGGYTF
TRBJ1-2 TRBV27 . CASSLGGRGYGYTF
TRBJ1-6 TRBV15 once CATSRVDRNSPLHF
TRBJ1-3 TRBV25-1 . CASGDRGLGNTIYF
TRBJ2-1 TRBV15 . CATTAGVSYNEQFF
TRBJ1-1 TRBV28 few CASSFSFLNTEAFF
TRBJ1-3 TRBV28 . CASSLPHRGSRNTIYF
TRBJ1-6 TRBV19 . CAANSPLHF
TRBJ2-3 TRBV30 . CASRGTGDRPQYF
TRBJ2-3 TRBV7-9 . CASSPIAGTPDTQYF
TRBJ2-7 TRBV2 once CASSFPAAGGPYEQYF